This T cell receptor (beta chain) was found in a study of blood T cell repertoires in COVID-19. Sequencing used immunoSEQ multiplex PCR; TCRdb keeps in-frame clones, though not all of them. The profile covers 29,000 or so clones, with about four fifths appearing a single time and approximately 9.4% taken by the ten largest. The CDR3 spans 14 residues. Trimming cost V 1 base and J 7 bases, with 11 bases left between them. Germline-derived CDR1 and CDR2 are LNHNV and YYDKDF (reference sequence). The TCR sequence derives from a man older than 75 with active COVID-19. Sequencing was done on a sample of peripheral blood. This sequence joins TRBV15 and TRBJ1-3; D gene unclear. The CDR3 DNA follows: TGTGCCACCAGCAGAGGACGGGGTGGGAACACCATATATTTT. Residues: CATSRGRGGNTIYF.